Only one count was recorded for the clone carrying this TCR beta chain. This sample is drawn from a study of blood T cell repertoires in COVID-19. In the study overall: From T cells, B-cell-depleted T cells, or PBMCs came the material, which was cDNA or gDNA.

Per the original methods: The authors estimated nucleated cell counts from reference gene primer amplification. The assay was immunoSEQ multiplex PCR, and TCRdb's table has in-frame clones only and misses some. V and J calls and clone size come straight from that table; D and trimming were deduced from the DNA. The data show 100,000 to 150,000 clones, about four fifths seen once. The J segment lost 4 bases and the V segment lost 2 bases, leaving 5 bases of the junction unmatched. The CDR3 runs 15 residues. From germline, CDR1 is MDHEN and CDR2 SYDVKM. The sample was peripheral blood. This chain uses TRBV28 with TRBJ1-1, with 9 positions matching TRBD1. The TCR comes from a man between 60 and 70 years old with acute or convalescent COVID-19. Here the CDR3 DNA reads TGTGCCAGCAGTTTACCGGACAGGGGCGGCACTGAAGCTTTCTTT. Protein sequence: CASSLPDRGGTEAFF.